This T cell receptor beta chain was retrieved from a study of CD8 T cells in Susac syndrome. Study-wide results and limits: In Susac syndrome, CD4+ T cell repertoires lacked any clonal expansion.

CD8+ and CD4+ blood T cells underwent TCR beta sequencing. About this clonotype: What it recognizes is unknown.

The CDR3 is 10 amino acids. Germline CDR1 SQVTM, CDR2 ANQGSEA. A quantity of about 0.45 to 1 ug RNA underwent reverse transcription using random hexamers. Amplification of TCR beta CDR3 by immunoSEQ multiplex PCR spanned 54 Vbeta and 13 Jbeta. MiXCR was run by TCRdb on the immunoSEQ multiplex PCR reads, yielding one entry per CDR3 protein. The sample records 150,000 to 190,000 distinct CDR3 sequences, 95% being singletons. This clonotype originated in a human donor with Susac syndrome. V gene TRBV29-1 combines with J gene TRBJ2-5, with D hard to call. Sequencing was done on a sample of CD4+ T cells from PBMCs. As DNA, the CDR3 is TGCAGTGTCGGGCGGGAGACCCAGTACTTC. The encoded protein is CSVGRETQYF. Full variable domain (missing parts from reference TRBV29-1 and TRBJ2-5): SAVISQKPSRDICQRGTSLTIQCQVDSQVTMMFWYRQQPGQSLTLIATANQGSEATYESGFVIDKFPISRPNLTFSTLTVSNMSPEDSSIYLCSVGRETQYFGPGTRLLVL.